This T cell receptor beta chain was recovered during a study of blood T cell repertoires in COVID-19. Background on the study: COVID-19 samples collected from the United States, Italy and Spain covered acute and convalescent phases. Sample material is recorded as cDNA or gDNA derived from T cells, B-cell-depleted T cells, or PBMCs.

Authors' analysis steps: The assay estimated nucleated cells by amplifying reference gene primers. Repertoires were generated with immunoSEQ multiplex PCR, while TCRdb's copy carries only in-frame clones and drops some. That table gives V, J and clone size, and the DNA gave D and trimming. The table shows some 42,000 clones, with roughly four fifths occurring only once. Germline V CDR1 and CDR2: LGHDT, YNNKEL (reference sequence). The CDR3 loop spans 13 amino acids. The V gene lost 1 base and the J gene lost 4 bases, with 7 bases spanning the gap. The clonotype originates from a woman in her seventies with acute or convalescent COVID-19. This chain joins TRBV3-1 (or the pseudogene TRBV3-2) and TRBJ1-2; D ambiguous. The sequenced sample consisted of peripheral blood. The CDR3 nucleotides are TGTGCCAGCAGCCAAGTGTCAGTCTATGGCTACACCTTC. It encodes CASSQVSVYGYTF.